These T cell receptor beta chains were read from a single sample in a study of blood T cell repertoires in COVID-19. Assay used: immunoSEQ multiplex PCR; TCRdb lists only in-frame clones, some missing. The table shows fewer than 300,000 clones, with 85% to 90% occurring only once. The sequencing sample was made of PBMCs or T cells enriched from blood (not recorded which). These receptor sequences come from a man younger than 30 who had recovered from COVID-19. CDR3s include the opening cysteine and the closing phenylalanine or tryptophan. D genes are given only for firm matches. Clone size is shown for a subset of rows, as once, few, many or a class of expanded clone.

d_call: -
v_call: TRBV7-9
clone_size: -
j_call: TRBJ2-3
cdr3_nt: TGTGCCAGCAGCTGGGACAGGGGTGCCGGGACTAGCGGCACAGATACGCAGTATTTT
cdr3_aa: CASSWDRGAGTSGTDTQYF

d_call: -
v_call: TRBV3-1/TRBV3-2
clone_size: -
j_call: TRBJ2-5
cdr3_nt: TGTGCCAGCAGCCAAGATCTCTCCGGGAGACAAGAGACCCAGTACTTC
cdr3_aa: CASSQDLSGRQETQYF

d_call: -
v_call: TRBV5-1
clone_size: -
j_call: TRBJ1-1
cdr3_nt: TGCGCCAGCAGCTCGGGGACAATGAACACTGAAGCTTTCTTT
cdr3_aa: CASSSGTMNTEAFF

d_call: -
v_call: TRBV19
clone_size: -
j_call: TRBJ1-1
cdr3_nt: TGTGCCAGTAGTATAGCCAGGGGAACTGAAGCTTTCTTT
cdr3_aa: CASSIARGTEAFF

d_call: TRBD1
v_call: TRBV30
clone_size: -
j_call: TRBJ2-3
cdr3_nt: TGTGCCTCCGACAGGGCTAGCACAGATACGCAGTATTTT
cdr3_aa: CASDRASTDTQYF

d_call: -
v_call: TRBV7-9
clone_size: -
j_call: TRBJ1-1
cdr3_nt: TGTGCCAGCAGCTTAGGAGGTTTCGGGGGAGGTTTCTTT
cdr3_aa: CASSLGGFGGGFF

d_call: TRBD2
v_call: TRBV7-3
clone_size: -
j_call: TRBJ2-1
cdr3_nt: TGTGCCAGCAGCTTAGGCGGACTAGCGGGGTACAATGAGCAGTTCTTC
cdr3_aa: CASSLGGLAGYNEQFF

d_call: TRBD1
v_call: TRBV2
clone_size: -
j_call: TRBJ2-7
cdr3_nt: TGTGCCAGCAGTGAAGCCGGGACAGGGTTCGGGCAGTACTTC
cdr3_aa: CASSEAGTGFGQYF

d_call: -
v_call: TRBV7-8
clone_size: -
j_call: TRBJ1-5
cdr3_nt: TGTGCCAGCAGCTTACCGGGATATAGCAATCAGCCCCAGCATTTT
cdr3_aa: CASSLPGYSNQPQHF

d_call: -
v_call: TRBV10-3
clone_size: once
j_call: TRBJ1-2
cdr3_nt: TGTGCCATCAGTCTGACAGAGAACTATGGCTACACCTTC
cdr3_aa: CAISLTENYGYTF

d_call: -
v_call: TRBV30
clone_size: -
j_call: TRBJ2-7
cdr3_nt: TGTGCCCTTTCGGGGGGCCTCCTTTCATACGAGCAGTACTTC
cdr3_aa: CALSGGLLSYEQYF

d_call: -
v_call: TRBV6-5
clone_size: -
j_call: TRBJ1-2
cdr3_nt: TGTGCCAGCAAAGCCCAGGGTCACGATGGCTACACCTTC
cdr3_aa: CASKAQGHDGYTF

d_call: -
v_call: TRBV5-1
clone_size: -
j_call: TRBJ1-2
cdr3_nt: TGCGCCAGCAGCTTGGGTACAGCTAACTATGGCTACACCTTC
cdr3_aa: CASSLGTANYGYTF

d_call: -
v_call: TRBV10-3
clone_size: -
j_call: TRBJ2-5
cdr3_nt: TGTGCCATCAGTGACAGGGAAGAGACCCAGTACTTC
cdr3_aa: CAISDREETQYF

d_call: TRBD2
v_call: TRBV7-2
clone_size: -
j_call: TRBJ2-1
cdr3_nt: TGTGCCAGCAGCCCGCGGGACTACCTAAAAACCTACAATGAGCAGTTCTTC
cdr3_aa: CASSPRDYLKTYNEQFF

d_call: TRBD1
v_call: TRBV19
clone_size: once
j_call: TRBJ1-2
cdr3_nt: TGTGCCAGTAGTAGCCGGGACAGGGGGGAATCTAACTATGGCTACACCTTC
cdr3_aa: CASSSRDRGESNYGYTF

d_call: TRBD1
v_call: TRBV4-1
clone_size: many
j_call: TRBJ1-4
cdr3_nt: TGCGCCAGCAGCCAAGTACAGGGGATGCGGGGTGAAAAACTGTTTTTT
cdr3_aa: CASSQVQGMRGEKLFF